This is a list of T cell receptor beta chains from one sample in a study of cytomegalovirus exposure and HLA in healthy donors. Produced via immunoSEQ multiplex PCR; TCRdb's table is partial and in-frame only. The sample shows about 170,000 clones, about four fifths of them seen only once. Sequencing was performed on PBMCs. Source of these receptors: a woman between 18 and 29 years old in good health and CMV-seronegative. Both conserved end residues are part of each CDR3. Each record gives: J gene, V gene, CDR3 protein.

TRBJ2-7	TRBV6-1	CASETGTGGFQQYF
TRBJ2-1	TRBV7-9	CASSQAVVYNEQFF
TRBJ2-7	TRBV2	CASSDPLAGTPTYEQYF
TRBJ2-3	TRBV6-6	CASRSDRVLTDTQYF
TRBJ2-3	TRBV7-2	CASSRSDRGTDTQYF
TRBJ2-1	TRBV11-2	CASSLKSFLGGHEQFF
TRBJ2-5	TRBV5-4	CASSKVPSSETQYF
TRBJ2-7	TRBV6-1	CASSEGTGDSYEQYF
TRBJ1-1	TRBV7-2	CASSWAPNTEAFF
TRBJ1-1	TRBV10-1	CASSERGNTEAFF
TRBJ2-7	TRBV7-9	CASSPCCGNTYEQYF
TRBJ1-1	TRBV28	CASSQVWGHKSGTEAFF
TRBJ1-1	TRBV7-9	CSSSLGQGAWGTEAFF
TRBJ2-7	TRBV13	CASSLVRTSYEQYF
TRBJ2-1	TRBV6-4	CASSEGGGGSYNEQFF
NA	TRBV5-1	CASSLEGGYEQYF